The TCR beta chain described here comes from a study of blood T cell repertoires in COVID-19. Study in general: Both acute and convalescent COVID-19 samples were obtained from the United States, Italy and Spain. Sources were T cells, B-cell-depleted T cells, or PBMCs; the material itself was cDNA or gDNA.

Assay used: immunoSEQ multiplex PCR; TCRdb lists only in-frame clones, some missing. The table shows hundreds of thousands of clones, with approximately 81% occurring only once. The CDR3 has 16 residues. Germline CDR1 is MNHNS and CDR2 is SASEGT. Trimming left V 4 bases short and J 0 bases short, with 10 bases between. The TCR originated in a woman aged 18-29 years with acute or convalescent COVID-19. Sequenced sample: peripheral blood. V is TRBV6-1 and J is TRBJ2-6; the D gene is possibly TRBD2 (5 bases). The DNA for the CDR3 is TGTGCCAGCAGTGTCGGTGGGAGCTCTGGGGCCAACGTCCTGACTTTC. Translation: CASSVGGSSGANVLTF.